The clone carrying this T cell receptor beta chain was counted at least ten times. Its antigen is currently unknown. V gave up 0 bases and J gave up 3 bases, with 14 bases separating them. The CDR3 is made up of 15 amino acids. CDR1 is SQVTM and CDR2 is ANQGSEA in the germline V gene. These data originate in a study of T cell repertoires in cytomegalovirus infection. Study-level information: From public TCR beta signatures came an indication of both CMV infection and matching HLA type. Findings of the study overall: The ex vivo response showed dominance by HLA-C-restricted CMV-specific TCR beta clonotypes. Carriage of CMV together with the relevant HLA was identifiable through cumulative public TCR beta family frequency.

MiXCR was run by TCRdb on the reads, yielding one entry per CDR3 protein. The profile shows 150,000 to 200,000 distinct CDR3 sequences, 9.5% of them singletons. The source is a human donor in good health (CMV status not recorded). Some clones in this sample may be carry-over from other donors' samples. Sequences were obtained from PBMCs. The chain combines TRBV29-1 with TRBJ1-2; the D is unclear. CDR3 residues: CSVEDRTAKYYGYTF. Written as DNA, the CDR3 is TGCAGCGTTGAAGACAGAACAGCCAAATACTATGGCTACACCTTC.